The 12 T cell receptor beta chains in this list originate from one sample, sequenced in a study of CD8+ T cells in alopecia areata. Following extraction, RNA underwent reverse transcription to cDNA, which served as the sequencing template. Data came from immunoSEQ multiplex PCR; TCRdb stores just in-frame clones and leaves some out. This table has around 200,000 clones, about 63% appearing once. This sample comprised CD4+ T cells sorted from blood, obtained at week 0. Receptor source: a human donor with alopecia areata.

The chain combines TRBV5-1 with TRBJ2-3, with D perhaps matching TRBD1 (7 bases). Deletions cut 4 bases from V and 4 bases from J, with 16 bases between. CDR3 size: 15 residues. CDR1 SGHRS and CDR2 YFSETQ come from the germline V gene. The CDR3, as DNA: TGCGCCAGCAGCCCCCGGGACAGCGGGCCAGATACGCAGTATTTT. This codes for CASSPRDSGPDTQYF.

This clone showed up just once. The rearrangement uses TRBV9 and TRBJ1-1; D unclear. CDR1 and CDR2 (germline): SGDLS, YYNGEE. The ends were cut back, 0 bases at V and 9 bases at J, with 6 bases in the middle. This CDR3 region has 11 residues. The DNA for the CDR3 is TGTGCCAGCAGCGTAGAGGAGAAAGCTTTCTTT. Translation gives CASSVEEKAFF.

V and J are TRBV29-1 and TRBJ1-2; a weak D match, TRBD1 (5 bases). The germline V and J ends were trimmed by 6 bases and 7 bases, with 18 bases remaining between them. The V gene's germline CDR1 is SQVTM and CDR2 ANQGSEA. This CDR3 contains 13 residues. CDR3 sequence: CSVGPGGLGGYTF. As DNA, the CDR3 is TGCAGCGTGGGCCCCGGGGGATTAGGTGGCTACACCTTC.

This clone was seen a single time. CDR3 DNA sequence: TGTGCCACGACGGGGACTAGCGGGAACATTCAGTACTTC. It encodes CATTGTSGNIQYF. The V and J genes are TRBV10-3 and TRBJ2-4; 12 bases are a match to TRBD2. Germline V gives CDR1 ENHRY, CDR2 SYGVKD. This CDR3 comprises 13 residues. V was pared by 10 bases and J by 7 bases, with 5 bases of the junction left unmatched.

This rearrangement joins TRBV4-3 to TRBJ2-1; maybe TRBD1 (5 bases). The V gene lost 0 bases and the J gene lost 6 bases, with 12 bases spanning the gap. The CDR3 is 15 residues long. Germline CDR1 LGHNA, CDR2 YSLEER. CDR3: CASSQDRAAFNEQFF. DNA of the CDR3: TGCGCCAGCAGCCAAGACAGGGCGGCGTTCAATGAGCAGTTCTTC.

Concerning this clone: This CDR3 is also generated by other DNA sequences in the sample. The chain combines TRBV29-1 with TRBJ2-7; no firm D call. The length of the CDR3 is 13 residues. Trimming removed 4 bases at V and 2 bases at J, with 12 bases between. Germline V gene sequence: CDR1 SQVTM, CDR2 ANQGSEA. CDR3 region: CSVVGILTYEQYF. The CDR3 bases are TGCAGCGTTGTGGGCATCCTTACCTACGAGCAGTACTTC.

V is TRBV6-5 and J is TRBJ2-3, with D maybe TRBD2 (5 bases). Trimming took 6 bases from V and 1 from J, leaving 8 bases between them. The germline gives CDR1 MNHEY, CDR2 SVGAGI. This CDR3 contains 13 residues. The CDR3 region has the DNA TGTGCCAGCAGAGGGAGCGGCACAGATACGCAGTATTTT. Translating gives CASRGSGTDTQYF.

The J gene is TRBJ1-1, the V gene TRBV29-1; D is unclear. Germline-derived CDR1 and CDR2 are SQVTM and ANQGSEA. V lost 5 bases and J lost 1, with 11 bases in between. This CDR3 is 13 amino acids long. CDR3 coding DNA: TGCAGCGTTTTAAACATGGGGAACACTGAAGCTTTCTTT. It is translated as CSVLNMGNTEAFF.

CDR3 in amino acids: CSVWTDTQYF. In DNA, the CDR3 is TGCAGCGTTTGGACAGATACGCAGTATTTT. The chain employs TRBV29-1 and TRBJ2-3; D unclear. There are 10 residues in the CDR3. Germline V gives CDR1 SQVTM, CDR2 ANQGSEA. Trimming cost V 5 bases and J 3 bases, with 3 bases left between them.

CDR3 protein: CSATDREGYTF. Here the CDR3 DNA reads TGCAGTGCTACAGACAGGGAAGGCTACACCTTC. The genes are TRBV20-1 and TRBJ1-2, with 7 positions matching TRBD1. The length of the CDR3 is 11 residues. CDR1 DFQATT and CDR2 SNEGSKA come from the germline V gene (reference sequence). The ends lost 4 bases at V and 8 bases at J; junction bases unmatched: 4.

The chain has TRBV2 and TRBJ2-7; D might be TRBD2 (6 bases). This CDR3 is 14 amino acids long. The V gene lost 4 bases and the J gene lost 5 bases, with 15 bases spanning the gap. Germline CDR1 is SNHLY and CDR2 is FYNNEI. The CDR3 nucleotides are TGTGCCAGCAGTGCCCGGACGGAGGGTAACGAGCAGTACTTC. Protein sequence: CASSARTEGNEQYF.

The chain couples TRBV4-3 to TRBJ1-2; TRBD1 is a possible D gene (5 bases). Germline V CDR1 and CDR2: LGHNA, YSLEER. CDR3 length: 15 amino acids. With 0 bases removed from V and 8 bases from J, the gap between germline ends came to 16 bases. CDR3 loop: CASSQDNQGGSGYTF. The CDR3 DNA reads TGCGCCAGCAGCCAAGATAACCAGGGTGGATCGGGCTACACCTTC.